Sequencing of this TCR beta chain was carried out in a study of neoadjuvant nivolumab and ipilimumab in lung cancer. In the case of this clone: Its antigen remains unknown.

Sequencing used immunoSEQ multiplex PCR; TCRdb keeps in-frame clones, though not all of them. The sample carries about 38,000 clones, nearly 90% recorded once. Findings of the study overall: Blood richness before therapy tracked richness in tumors resected after neoadjuvant therapy.

V trimming: 0 bases; J trimming: 4 bases; junction bases outside the gene matches: 4. The germline V gene encodes CDR1 SGHRS and CDR2 YFSETQ. This CDR3 has 15 residues. The receptor comes from an adult with non-small cell lung cancer. The rearrangement uses TRBV5-1 and TRBJ2-3; 8 nucleotides match TRBD1. The sequencing used peripheral blood, collected before neoadjuvant nivolumab, alone or with ipilimumab. The CDR3 sequence: CASSLGTGGPDTQYF. The CDR3 DNA follows: TGCGCCAGCAGCTTGGGTACAGGGGGACCAGATACGCAGTATTTT.